This T cell receptor beta chain was documented in a study of T-cell memory formation after mild COVID-19. About the research overall: Most TCR clusters belonged to a single donor.

Whole-study findings and limits: Pre-infection memory showed some responding clones, and this suggested that cross-reactive memory joined. In second-wave clones peaking day 37, SARS-CoV-2 specificity remained unconfirmed.

5'RACE primed from the constant segment yielded TCR alpha and TCR beta cDNA libraries bearing sample barcodes and UMIs. One entry per CDR3 protein results from TCRdb running MiXCR on the 5' RACE reads. The sample gives about half a million distinct CDR3 sequences, about 18% of which show up once; 12% is in the top ten. This clonotype was counted a few times. The antigen is unknown. The CDR3 runs to 14 residues. The germline V gene has CDR1 SGHRS and CDR2 YFSETQ. Trimming removed 7 bases at V and 1 base at J, with 12 bases between. The clonotype was recovered from an adult woman who had mild COVID-19 (a few samples of this study predate the infection). Cell type and time point are not known. Sequenced input: PBMCs or a T cell subset sorted from them (not recorded which). The chain is built from TRBV5-1 and TRBJ2-4; unclear D gene. The CDR3: CASGSDGAKNIQYF. CDR3 DNA sequence: TGCGCCAGCGGATCGGACGGGGCCAAAAACATTCAGTACTTC.